This T cell receptor (beta chain) emerged from a study of T cell changes during pregnancy in multiple sclerosis. CDR1 and CDR2 (germline): MNHEY, SMNVEV (reference sequence). CDR3 length: 15 amino acids. V shed 4 bases and J shed 5 bases, with 12 bases lying between them. Repertoires were generated with immunoSEQ multiplex PCR, while TCRdb's copy carries only in-frame clones and drops some. Of fewer than 110,000 clones in the sample, 85% to 95% were seen once. The sequenced sample was peripheral blood, obtained in the third trimester of pregnancy. This rearrangement joins TRBV27 to TRBJ1-6; D is undetermined. The clonotype originates from a female donor in good health, enrolled as a control in a pregnancy study. The CDR3 spells CASSSRGGNNSPLHF. The CDR3 DNA reads as TGTGCCAGCAGTTCAAGAGGAGGAAATAATTCACCCCTCCACTTT.